This T cell receptor beta chain was captured by sequencing in a study of T cell responses to AZD1222 COVID-19 vaccine. Sequenced by immunoSEQ multiplex PCR; TCRdb stores in-frame clones only, minus some. The profile shows more than 95,000 clones, 80% to 90% of them singletons. Study-level findings and limits: Clonal diversity was possibly underestimated; the donors were predominantly white British and more often female. Scientists sampled the repertoires only once the peak T cell response had passed.

Notes on this clone: Its antigen is unidentified.

Germline V CDR1 and CDR2: SEHNR, FQNEAQ (reference sequence). The CDR3 spans 14 residues. V gave up 2 bases and J gave up 2 bases; unmatched junction bases: 2. This specimen consisted of peripheral blood, obtained on day 0 of AZD1222 vaccination. The TCR comes from an adult in good health. This sequence joins TRBV7-9 and TRBJ2-7, with 8 bases that match TRBD2. CDR3 in amino acids: CASSLTSGTYEQYF. The DNA of the CDR3 is TGTGCCAGCAGCTTAACTAGCGGTACCTACGAGCAGTACTTC. The full variable domain, completed using reference TRBV7-9 and TRBJ2-7, is DTGVSQNPRHKITKRGQNVTFRCDPISEHNRLYWYRQTLGQGPEFLTYFQNEAQLEKSRLLSDRFSAERPKGSFSTLEIQRTEQGDSAMYLCASSLTSGTYEQYFGPGTRLTVT.